These 26 T cell receptor beta chains share one sample of origin, sequenced in a study of T cells after yellow fever vaccination. TCRdb re-analysed the 5' RACE reads in MiXCR, keeping a single row per CDR3 protein. The data contain 30,000 or so distinct CDR3 sequences, 3.5% to 5% of them singletons. Sequencing was performed on CD8+ T cells sorted from PBMCs, taken 5 days after the yellow fever booster vaccination. These receptors came from a man aged 30 to 39 who received the YFV17D yellow fever vaccine.

This clonotype was detected ten times or more. This chain joins TRBV30 and TRBJ2-7; the match to TRBD2 covers 8 bases. This CDR3 contains 17 residues. CDR1 is GTSNPN, CDR2 SVGIG, per germline (reference sequence). Losses at the gene ends were 1 base for V and 3 bases for J; bases not matched to a gene: 14. In DNA, the CDR3 is TGTGCCTGGAGTGGACGGGAGGGGGAGAATGACTACTACGAGCAGTACTTC. It encodes CAWSGREGENDYYEQYF. The whole variable domain, filled in from reference TRBV30 and TRBJ2-7, reads SQTIHQWPATLVQPVGSPLSLECTVEGTSNPNLYWYRQAAGRGLQLLFYSVGIGQISSEVPQNLSASRPQDRQFILSSKKLLLSDSGFYLCAWSGREGENDYYEQYFGPGTRLTVT.

This clonotype was detected ten times or more. This rearrangement joins TRBV7-9 to TRBJ1-1; possibly TRBD1 for D (5 bases). Germline values: CDR1 SEHNR, CDR2 FQNEAQ (reference sequence). The CDR3 consists of 15 residues. Between the trimmed V and J ends, which lost 0 bases and 0 bases, there was a span of 8 bases. CDR3 coding DNA: TGTGCCAGCAGCTTAGCGTCGGGGGTGAACACTGAAGCTTTCTTT. This codes for CASSLASGVNTEAFF.

V and J are TRBV6-2 or TRBV6-3 and TRBJ1-5; D gene ambiguous. Trimming took 5 bases from V and 2 from J, leaving 10 bases between them. Germline CDR1 reads MNHEY; CDR2 reads SVGEGT. CDR3 size: 14 residues. CDR3 amino acids: CASSVGNGNQPQHF. The CDR3 DNA sequence: TGTGCCAGCAGTGTCGGTAACGGCAATCAGCCCCAGCATTTT.

At least ten counts were recorded for this clonotype. The chain employs TRBV20-1 and TRBJ2-7, with TRBD2 identical over 7 bases. CDR3 length equals 14 residues. In germline, CDR1 is DFQATT, CDR2 SNEGSKA (reference sequence). Unmatched junction bases numbered 6, after V lost 2 bases and J lost 2 bases. DNA of the CDR3: TGCAGTGCTAGATCTCTAGCGGCTGCCTACGAGCAGTACTTC. It encodes CSARSLAAAYEQYF.

This clonotype was detected ten times or more. This chain links TRBV20-1 with TRBJ2-7, with D tentatively TRBD1 or TRBD2 (5 bases each). Per germline, CDR1 DFQATT and CDR2 SNEGSKA (reference sequence). V was clipped by 5 bases and J by 6 bases, with 8 bases between them. The CDR3 runs 10 residues. This CDR3 is CSAPGSEQYF. The CDR3 DNA reads TGCAGTGCTCCAGGGAGCGAGCAGTACTTC.

This clonotype was seen repeatedly, ten times or more. The V and J genes are TRBV7-9 and TRBJ1-3; no reliable D call. Germline values: CDR1 SEHNR, CDR2 FQNEAQ (reference sequence). V was cut by 11 bases and J by 1 base, with 15 bases left in between. The CDR3 length is 14 residues. CDR3 in DNA: TGTGCCTACGATAAGGGATTATCTGGAAACACCATATATTTT. Its translation is CAYDKGLSGNTIYF.

This clonotype came up many times. V is TRBV7-8 and J is TRBJ2-5; TRBD2 matches 13 bases. The ends lost 5 bases at V and 2 bases at J; junction bases unmatched: 5. CDR1 SGHVS and CDR2 FQNEAQ come from the germline V gene. The CDR3 runs 16 residues. CDR3 amino acids: CASSTWTSGRQETQYF. The CDR3 DNA follows: TGTGCCAGCAGCACCTGGACTAGCGGGAGACAAGAGACCCAGTACTTC.

Details on this clonotype: Lacking the conserved final phenylalanine or tryptophan, this CDR3 likely reflects a read error. The chain joins TRBV14 to TRBJ2-7; 9 bases line up with TRBD2. J gave up 5 bases and V 8 bases, and 7 bases lay outside the gene matches. This CDR3 has 13 residues. Per germline, CDR1 SGHDN and CDR2 FVKESK. For the CDR3, the DNA is TGTGCCAGCCGCCGGGGACTAGCCGACGAGCAGTACTAC. This gives the protein CASRRGLADEQYY.

This clonotype was observed at least ten times. The genes are TRBV29-1 and TRBJ1-1; no clear D gene. Germline CDR1 and CDR2: SQVTM and ANQGSEA. The CDR3 length is 14 residues. The ends were cut back, 8 bases at V and 1 base at J, with 17 bases in the middle. The CDR3 reads CSTPEDGRNTEAFF. The CDR3, as DNA: TGCAGCACCCCGGAGGACGGGAGGAACACTGAAGCTTTCTTT.

This clonotype has ten or more counts. V usage is TRBV29-1 and J usage is TRBJ2-1; 8 nucleotides align to TRBD2. Per germline, CDR1 SQVTM and CDR2 ANQGSEA. Trimming removed 6 bases from V and 5 bases from J; junction bases left unmatched: 12. This CDR3 has 15 residues. CDR3 amino acids: CSVPPPGLGDNEQFF. The CDR3 nucleotides are TGCAGCGTGCCCCCCCCGGGACTAGGAGACAATGAGCAGTTCTTC.

This clonotype was detected many times. The chain uses TRBV24-1 and TRBJ1-1, with 8 bases lining up with TRBD1. Germline assignment: CDR1 KGHDR and CDR2 SFDVKD. This CDR3 is 12 amino acids long. V gave up 4 bases and J gave up 10 bases; unmatched junction bases: 4. This CDR3 is CATSDSDRGAFF. CDR3 in DNA: TGTGCCACCAGTGACTCAGACAGGGGAGCTTTCTTT.

This clonotype was observed many times. The chain carries TRBV6-5 and TRBJ2-7; perhaps TRBD2 as D (6 bases). The V and J ends lost 5 bases and 2 bases respectively, with 13 bases between them. This CDR3 is built from 14 residues. Germline V lookup: CDR1 MNHEY, CDR2 SVGAGI. This CDR3 is CASSTRGDTYEQYF. The CDR3 nucleotides are TGTGCCAGCAGTACCCGCGGGGATACCTACGAGCAGTACTTC.

Many counts were recorded for this clonotype. V is TRBV6-5 and J is TRBJ2-7; tentatively, D is TRBD2 (6 bases). The CDR3 covers 14 residues. Looked up from germline, CDR1 is MNHEY and CDR2 is SVGAGI. Deletions cut 0 bases from V and 5 bases from J, with 11 bases between. CDR3 DNA sequence: TGTGCCAGCAGTTACTCGGAGGGTAGCGACGAGCAGTACTTC. Residues: CASSYSEGSDEQYF.

This clonotype appeared many times. This sequence joins TRBV20-1 and TRBJ2-7; weak D call: TRBD1 (6 bases). Per germline, CDR1 DFQATT and CDR2 SNEGSKA (reference sequence). V lost 5 bases and J 3 bases, leaving 11 bases between the germline ends. This CDR3 spans 12 amino acids. The chain's CDR3 is CSAGQGIYEQYF. The CDR3, as DNA: TGCAGTGCTGGTCAGGGGATCTACGAGCAGTACTTC.

This clonotype was detected ten times or more. The chain couples TRBV20-1 to TRBJ2-3, with 13 bases matching TRBD2. The ends lost 0 bases at V and 4 bases at J; junction bases unmatched: 7. The germline V gene encodes CDR1 DFQATT and CDR2 SNEGSKA (reference sequence). This CDR3 has 17 amino acids. In DNA, the CDR3 is TGCAGTGCTAGAGATCAGGGACTAGCGGGATTAGCAGATACGCAGTATTTT. Protein: CSARDQGLAGLADTQYF.

This clonotype showed up many times. This chain uses TRBV5-6 with TRBJ2-3, with a possible D match to TRBD2 (5 bases). Trimming stripped 0 bases from V and 3 bases from J, with 8 bases between. Per germline, CDR1 SGHDT and CDR2 YYEEEE. This CDR3 region has 14 residues. CDR3 nucleotides: TGTGCCAGCAGCTTGGGGCTAGCTACAGATACGCAGTATTTT. Its translation is CASSLGLATDTQYF.

This clonotype was seen ten or more times. V and J are TRBV12-3 or TRBV12-4 and TRBJ1-6; the D gene is possibly TRBD1 (5 bases). The CDR3 consists of 14 residues. The ends were cut back, 6 bases at V and 8 bases at J, with 14 bases in the middle. CDR3: CASSPSDSHSPLHF. CDR3 sequence (DNA): TGTGCCAGCAGCCCCTCCGACAGTCATTCACCCCTCCACTTT.

This clonotype has at least ten counts. The CDR3 is CATSSRGSTEAFF. CDR3 coding DNA: TGTGCCACCAGCTCCCGGGGGAGCACTGAAGCTTTCTTT. V usage is TRBV15 and J usage is TRBJ1-1, with D perhaps matching TRBD1 (5 bases). Trimming left V 5 bases short and J 4 bases short, with 11 bases between. The CDR3 contains 13 residues. CDR1 is LNHNV, CDR2 YYDKDF, per germline (reference sequence).

This clonotype was observed at least ten times. The chain recombines TRBV19 with TRBJ1-2, with D unclear. The germline gives CDR1 LNHDA, CDR2 SQIVND (reference sequence). With 9 bases removed from V and 3 bases from J, the gap between germline ends came to 17 bases. This CDR3 comprises 14 residues. In DNA form, the CDR3 reads TGTGCCAGGCGAATACGGAAAAACTACTATGGCTACACCTTC. This sequence encodes CARRIRKNYYGYTF. Full variable domain (missing parts from reference TRBV19 and TRBJ1-2): DGGITQSPKYLFRKEGQNVTLSCEQNLNHDAMYWYRQDPGQGLRLIYYSQIVNDFQKGDIAEGYSVSREKKESFPLTVTSAQKNPTAFYLCARRIRKNYYGYTFGSGTRLTVV.

This clonotype was observed at least ten times. J is TRBJ2-7 and V is TRBV21-1; TRBD1, the D gene given by the table, was not confirmed from the DNA. TRBV21-1 is termed a pseudogene. CDR3 length: 11 residues. This CDR3 is CASSPRPSRYF. CDR3 DNA: TGTGCCAGCAGCCCCCGTCCATCAAGGTACTTC.

This chain connects TRBV2 to TRBJ2-1; D may be TRBD1 or TRBD2 (5 bases each). Germline V lookup: CDR1 SNHLY, CDR2 FYNNEI. The V and J ends lost 1 base and 10 bases respectively, with 17 bases between them. The CDR3 is 15 residues long. The DNA for the CDR3 is TGTGCCAGCAGTGAAGAACCACCGGGGCAAGGAGAGCAGTTCTTC. This translates into CASSEEPPGQGEQFF.

This clonotype was recorded at least ten times. The gene calls are TRBV6-2 or TRBV6-3 and TRBJ1-5; D is unclear. V lost 0 bases, J lost 1 base, and 7 bases lay in between. Germline V CDR1 and CDR2: MNHEY, SVGEGT. This CDR3 has 15 residues. The CDR3 sequence is CASSYSGYSNQPQHF. For the CDR3, the DNA is TGTGCCAGCAGTTACTCGGGTTACAGCAATCAGCCCCAGCATTTT.

This clonotype was found many times. V gene TRBV18 combines with J gene TRBJ2-7, with unresolved D. This CDR3 contains 13 residues. V lost 3 bases, J lost 4 bases, and 10 bases lay in between. CDR1 and CDR2 (germline): KGHSH, LQKENI. The DNA for the CDR3 is TGTGCCAGCTCACCCCGAGGACCGTACGAGCAGTACTTC. Amino acid sequence: CASSPRGPYEQYF.

This clonotype was counted at least ten times. This sequence joins TRBV20-1 and TRBJ2-6; 11 nucleotides line up with TRBD2. J gave up 0 bases and V 0 bases, and 7 bases lay outside the gene matches. The CDR3 extends over 19 amino acids. CDR1 is DFQATT and CDR2 is SNEGSKA in the germline V gene (reference sequence). The CDR3 DNA reads TGCAGTGCTAGAGATAAGGTAGCGGGAGGGTCCTCTGGGGCCAACGTCCTGACTTTC. Translation: CSARDKVAGGSSGANVLTF.

This clonotype was found many times. The chain couples TRBV29-1 to TRBJ2-3; D is ambiguous. Per the germline V gene, CDR1 is SQVTM and CDR2 is ANQGSEA. This CDR3 has 14 amino acids. With 3 bases removed from V and 1 base from J, the gap between germline ends came to 11 bases. The CDR3 sequence is CSVDLGLGTDTQYF. In DNA form, the CDR3 reads TGCAGCGTTGATCTGGGTTTGGGCACAGATACGCAGTATTTT.

This clonotype was seen repeatedly, ten times or more. The J gene is TRBJ1-1, the V gene TRBV12-3 or TRBV12-4; D may be TRBD1 (6 bases). Trimming took 2 bases from V and 4 from J, leaving 8 bases between them. CDR3 length: 13 amino acids. This chain's CDR3 is CASSLRGATEAFF. CDR3 DNA: TGTGCCAGCAGTTTACGGGGGGCCACTGAAGCTTTCTTT.